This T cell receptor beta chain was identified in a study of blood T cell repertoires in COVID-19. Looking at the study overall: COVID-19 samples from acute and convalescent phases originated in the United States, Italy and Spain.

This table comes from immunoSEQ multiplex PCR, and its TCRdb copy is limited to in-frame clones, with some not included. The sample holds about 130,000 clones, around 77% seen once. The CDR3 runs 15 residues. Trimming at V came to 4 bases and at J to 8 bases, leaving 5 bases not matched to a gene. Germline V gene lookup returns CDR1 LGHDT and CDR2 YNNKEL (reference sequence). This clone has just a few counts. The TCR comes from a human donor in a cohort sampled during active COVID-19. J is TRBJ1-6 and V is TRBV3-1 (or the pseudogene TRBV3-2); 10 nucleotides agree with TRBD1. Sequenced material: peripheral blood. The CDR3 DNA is TGTGCCAGCAGCCGCGCCGGGACAGGGGATTCACCCCTCCACTTT. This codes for CASSRAGTGDSPLHF.